This note documents a single T cell receptor beta chain sequence. This receptor's antigen is unknown. Base qualities were left out, and no much larger clone turns up one base away. This sample is drawn from a study of blood T cell repertoires in COVID-19 (dated by TCRdb to 2020 to 2021). A note on the overall study: Samples from collaborators originated in the United States, Italy and Spain and spanned both the acute and convalescent phases of COVID-19. The prospective study material was composed of cDNA or gDNA derived from T cells, B-cell-depleted T cells, or PBMCs. The dataset comprised deeply sampled blood TCRbeta repertoires from subjects exposed to, actively infected with, or recovered from COVID-19. The repertoires were released in a freely available public database intended as a resource for research on the immune response to SARS-CoV-2. Samples were obtained from the ongoing ImmuneRACE study (first 160 participants) and from 1,254 subjects provided by 6 global collaborators. Nearly every sample came with metadata listing a de-identified subject ID, COVID-19 status, age in years and sex. Where available, HLA class I and class II types were taken from metadata supplied by the sample provider and were not determined by assay-based typing.

CDR1 and CDR2 are read off the germline V gene (reference sequence) as MNHNY and SVGAGI. Germline trimming: 4 bases from V, 0 bases from J; junction bases outside gene matches: 3. From its cysteine to its phenylalanine, the CDR3 spans 16 amino acids. Just the 48-base CDR3 DNA is kept, in frame starting at base 1. The immunoSEQ Assay, a bias-controlled multiplex PCR, was used to amplify TCRbeta CDR3 regions from genomic DNA. Concerning the study's data processing: Nucleated cell counts per sample were estimated from amplification of reference gene primers within the assay. To quantify the absolute abundance of each unique TCRbeta CDR3 rearrangement, sequence reads were collapsed and filtered. For each sample, productive Simpson clonality was calculated by taking the square root of Simpson's diversity index across productive rearrangements. Held by TCRdb, this immuneACCESS table contains in-frame sequences only and omits some clones. Under half of the omission traces to an unresolved V gene where checked; the cause of the rest is unknown. V and J calls plus clone size are reproduced from that table; the DNA served to infer D and trimming. This sample comprises around 270,000 clones, 84% of them detected only once. The ten most abundant clones make up around 4.2% of the sample.

Whole blood was collected in K2EDTA tubes by collaborating institutions according to the institutions' own protocols. Collaborator samples were shipped for TCRbeta analysis as frozen whole blood, isolated PBMCs, or DNA extracted from either sample type. General study outcomes and caveats: The quantity of clinical and demographic metadata differed by source and by participant and was supplied without curation.

Sequenced input: peripheral blood. The rearrangement combines TRBV6-6 with TRBJ2-6, with 7 junctional bases fitting TRBD1. The clonotype originates from a man between 60 and 75 years old with acute or convalescent COVID-19. The DNA sequence is as follows: TGTGCCAGCAGTTCGGCAGGGGGCTCTGGGGCCAACGTCCTGACTTTC. Its coded protein is CASSSAGGSGANVLTF.